This T cell receptor beta chain was sequenced in a study of OX40 agonist ivuxolimab in advanced cancers. Overall study: A diagnosis of hepatocellular carcinoma, melanoma, renal cell or head and neck cancer was present in dose-escalation patients. Partial response was recorded in three patients: one hepatocellular carcinoma and two cutaneous melanoma cases.

The data were produced by immunoSEQ multiplex PCR, yet TCRdb's version contains in-frame clones alone and is incomplete. Among around 80,000 clones listed, 65% to 85% were seen once. Study-level points and caveats: In general, CD8+ T cells held more expanded clones than CD4+ did, on average. The antigen specificity of the peripheral T cells (those that were expanded) was not determined.

Per the germline V gene, CDR1 is LNHDA and CDR2 is SQIVND (reference sequence). Germline trimming cut 6 bases from V and 8 bases from J; bases unmatched to any gene: 23. CDR3 size: 18 residues. This clone was found once. Its antigen remains unknown. The V call is TRBV19, the J call TRBJ2-3; 7 nucleotides align to TRBD2. The TCR comes from an adult with an advanced solid tumor such as melanoma, head and neck, liver or kidney cancer. Sequenced here: CD4+ or CD8+ T cells sorted from blood, sampled in a trial of the OX40 agonist ivuxolimab. CDR3 sequence: CASRSPRVAGVGHGTQYF. CDR3 coding DNA: TGTGCCAGTAGGTCCCCCAGAGTGGCGGGAGTGGGGCACGGTACGCAGTATTTT.